What follows is one T cell receptor (beta chain) and its context. It has no known antigen specificity. No base-level quality is on record; no much larger clone is a single base apart. CDR1 is given as PRHDT and CDR2 as FYEKMQ, both from the germline V gene (reference sequence). Spanning cysteine to phenylalanine, the CDR3 consists of 15 amino acids. This entry keeps only the CDR3 DNA: 45 bases, framed from base 1. Germline trimming amounts to 6 bases on V and 7 bases on J, with 12 as the count of junction bases outside the gene matches. This entry belongs to a study of cytomegalovirus exposure and HLA in healthy donors (dated by TCRdb to the late 2010s). About the full investigation: In an earlier analysis of 587 of the donors, 276 Gb of sequence data and roughly 100 million unique TCR beta sequences from about 179 million T cells were reported. Roughly 300 gigabases of sequencing data and approximately 92 million unique TCR sequences made up an early release that covered fewer than 650 HLA-typed donors. Among the roughly 400 genotyped donors, approximately 81% belonged to the genetic ancestry cluster associated with self-reported Caucasian donors. The study aimed to test whether cataloging public T cell receptors could reveal signatures of past pathogen exposure. The study profiled the T cell repertoires of some 610 subjects by immunosequencing and related them to cytomegalovirus serostatus. Along with the roughly 700-subject first cohort, a separate validation cohort of over 90 different subjects was used. High-throughput TCR immunosequencing, statistical association of individual TCRs with disease status, and machine learning were combined to predict cytomegalovirus infection status. A later analysis re-examined previously published TCR beta repertoires from more than 600 donors and added high-resolution HLA genotyping to investigate patterns of TCR occurrence. In the later analysis, no new phenotypic data were used to find candidate immune exposures; instead, reliance was placed on TCR beta sequences and their occurrence across donors. To decide whether each TCR beta V gene segment behaved as functional or pseudogenic, an earlier analysis of some 600 of the donors relied on high-throughput TCR beta sequencing. Donor age, sex, ethnicity and CMV serostatus were collected together with the repertoire data. A later genetic analysis took genome-wide SNP genotypes for about 55% of the roughly 670 donors and used that subset as a discovery cohort. All discovery cohort repertoires had been generated on a single sequencing platform. Class I and class II HLA loci were covered by the typing at four-digit resolution. The number of donors typed differed by locus, with about 629-630 for A, B, C, DRB1 and DQB1, roughly 520 for DQA1, 600 to 610 for DPA1, and approximately 470 for DPB1. About 5 DR-DQ haplotypes were handled as single units for association and clustering, since linkage in the cohort was strong. Across about 370 genotyped donors of the cohort, an average of about 240,000 unique TCR beta nucleotide sequences per donor were sequenced, and 15% to 20% of those sequences were non-productive. Points the paper makes about the study in general: A further reported finding was that TCR beta sequences accurately predicted the HLA-A and HLA-B alleles for most subjects in the first cohort. A total of 150 to 200 TCR beta chains were listed by the study as associated with cytomegalovirus. According to a later analysis, most CMV-associated TCR beta chains appeared to be HLA-restricted, and the HLA associations seemed to be driven largely by CMV exposure. The authors suggested that the approach could potentially be extended to other disease states and immunological phenotypes. A later analysis associated 16,951 TCR beta sequences with specific HLA alleles at a false discovery rate of 0.05. Most TCR sequences were seen in very few donors, while some public TCRs were found in many individuals. In vitro tests confirmed that a few of the cytomegalovirus-associated TCR beta chains recognize cytomegalovirus antigens. Sequencing depth was assumed to be roughly uniform across donors in the presence/absence analyses, though that assumption may not hold. Immune exposure information for the cohort was limited to CMV serostatus. According to a later genetic analysis, donors in an Asian-associated ancestry cluster had fewer N-insertions in productive TCRs than the roughly 700-donor mean. Cytomegalovirus status was reported to be diagnosed by the classifier with high specificity and sensitivity in both the original and validation cohorts. This cohort had only TCR beta chains sequenced, and the lack of alpha or paired-chain data limited which features could be detected. A cluster of highly shared sequence variants was judged likely to represent a technical artifact of the sequencing pipeline. A later genetic analysis associated a missense DCLRE1C variant with V-gene and J-gene trimming of TCR beta chains, and an independent cohort replicated the association. In a later analysis, several top co-occurrence clusters were reported to appear linked to parvovirus B19, influenza, CMV and Epstein-Barr virus. Linkage disequilibrium might explain the correlated functional status among segregating V segments, but an unknown experimental factor could not be excluded. Because HLA typing was missing for some donors at each locus, association tests included only the typed subset. Because counts were too low, roughly 17 rarely observed V segments, including chromosome 9 orphons, were left out of the earlier analysis of a few hundred of the donors. In a later analysis, HLA-associated TCR beta chains were found to be more clonally expanded and to have lower generation probabilities than equally common non-associated chains. In a later analysis, TCR association rates were found to vary across HLA loci, with the most associated TCRs seen for DRB1 alleles and the fewest for HLA-C alleles. Broadly in line with IMGT annotations, most TCR beta V segments showed up in productive rearrangements about 90% or about 30% of the time in an earlier analysis of about 500 of the donors. Some IMGT-functional V segments, including TRBV6-2 and TRBV6-3, could not be told apart with the 87-base-pair reads, so those segments were excluded. Assigning TCR associations to individual alleles was difficult when HLA alleles, especially DR and DQ, strongly co-occurred.

Library preparation employed the immunoSEQ multiplex PCR assay. A mixture of 60 forward primers for TCR Vbeta segments and 13 reverse primers for TCR Jbeta segments was used in the multiplex PCR. The CDR3 region of rearranged TCR beta genes was amplified from genomic DNA by a multiplex PCR assay. The Illumina HiSeq System was used to sequence the amplified TCR beta libraries as 87-base-pair reads. The published analysis was carried out like this. A later analysis tallied 80 million to 95 million unique TCR beta chains across the 640 or so repertoires, and about 12 million of those chains were shared by two or more donors. A nearest-neighbor algorithm error-corrected the raw reads and collapsed the reads into unique sequences, merging closely related sequences to remove PCR and sequencing errors. To assign V, D and J gene segments, CDR3 sequences were aligned to IMGT reference sequences. For a sequence to be retained, a match of at least six nucleotides was required to both a V gene segment and a J gene segment. Rearrangements were classified as productive when the CDR3 lacked stop codons and remained in frame with V and J, and all other rearrangements were classified as non-productive. CDR3 was defined according to IMGT convention as the region running from the second conserved V-encoded cysteine to the conserved J-encoded phenylalanine. The earlier analysis of 550 to 650 of the donors excluded any sequence lacking an unambiguous match to a single V gene segment. In an earlier analysis of approximately 610 of the donors, V segments were called functional above 56.7% productive rearrangements and were called segregating when the between-donor standard deviation exceeded 5%. A statistical classification framework was built for diagnosing cytomegalovirus status from the catalog of TCR beta chain sequences. A later analysis assigned V and J genes by comparing TCR nucleotide sequences with IMGT/GENE-DB human TR gene sequences. A later analysis assigned CDR3 sequences and most-parsimonious VDJ recombination scenarios with the TCRdist pipeline. In a later analysis, each TCR beta chain was defined by its CDR3 amino acid sequence together with its V-gene family, and reads without a unique V-gene family were excluded. A later analysis removed 592 highly shared, low-generation-probability nucleotide sequences to deal with suspected cross-contamination and a sequencing artifact. In a later analysis, a clonal expansion index for each public chain was calculated from normalized within-repertoire ranks of inferred template counts. In a later analysis, generation probabilities were computed with a VDJ recombination model fitted to out-of-frame rearrangements, and the resulting probabilities were checked against IGoR. In a later analysis, TCR-TCR, TCR-HLA and TCR-CMV co-occurrence was scored with hypergeometric tests, and a repertoire-size bias correction was applied to TCR pairs. False discovery rates were estimated in a later analysis by permuting HLA or CMV assignments 20 times. In a later analysis, co-occurring TCRs were grouped with DBSCAN, and TCRdist sequence similarity was added when clustering was performed within HLA-allele-positive subsets. Co-occurrence clustering excluded repertoires with fewer than 30,000 or more than 120,000 public chains, plus five with anomalous nucleotide sharing. Held by TCRdb, this immuneACCESS table contains in-frame sequences only and omits some clones. Under half of the omission traces to an unresolved V gene where checked; the cause of the rest is unknown. The V and J calls and clone size were taken over from that table, and D and trimming were inferred from the DNA. The sample table records about 160,000 clones; 75% to 80% of these occur just once. 3.1% of the sample lies in the top ten.

The cohort comprised under 700 healthy bone marrow donors. All cohort members were sampled while nominally healthy, although unrecorded immune exposures were likely present. The donor tested CMV seronegative, placing the donor among the 350 to 400 seronegative members of the cohort. Each donor provided a peripheral blood sample, and peripheral blood mononuclear cells were used for TCR beta sequencing. Genomic DNA extraction from the blood cell samples was performed with the Qiagen DNeasy Blood Extraction Kit. The sequence was obtained from a woman aged 40-49 years in good health and CMV-seronegative. The V gene is TRBV13 and the J gene is TRBJ1-2; 9 bases in between match TRBD1. Sequencing was done on a sample of PBMCs. The CDR3 has the sequence CASRETGGQDGGYTF. The DNA sequence is as follows: TGTGCCAGCAGGGAGACAGGGGGGCAAGATGGTGGCTACACCTTC.